This TCR beta chain is drawn from a study of T-cell reconstitution after alpha-beta-depleted transplantation in children. Findings and caveats of the study: About two months after transplant, alpha-beta T cells reportedly came from several hundred expanded graft clones.

In this sample, this clonotype turned up many times. Its antigen is not identified. The TCRbeta library incorporated unique molecular identifiers. TCRdb reanalysed the PCR reads using MiXCR and keeps one entry per CDR3 protein. This table has fewer than 350,000 distinct CDR3 sequences, roughly a tenth appearing once. Germline CDR1 is SGHTA and CDR2 is FQGNSA. This CDR3 has 20 residues. Trimming cost V 0 bases and J 5 bases; bases outside gene matches: 11. The sequence derives from a boy in the first two years of life with acute myeloid leukemia, due to receive a stem cell transplant. The sample was PBMCs, taken before TCRalphabeta/CD19-depleted stem cell transplant. The chain couples TRBV7-2 to TRBJ2-3; TRBD2 matches at 16 bases. This CDR3 reads CASSLAASGLAGGPIDTQYF. CDR3 DNA: TGTGCCAGCAGCTTAGCAGCCTCGGGACTAGCGGGGGGGCCTATAGATACGCAGTATTTT.